This T cell receptor beta chain was observed in a study of PD-L1 blockade in urothelial cancer. Study as a whole: Atezolizumab 1,200 mg was given intravenously every 3 weeks, starting 2014.

Trimming at V came to 6 bases and at J to 3 bases, leaving 6 bases not matched to a gene. The CDR3 is made up of 16 amino acids. Germline CDR1 and CDR2: WSHSY and SAAADI. Generated by immunoSEQ multiplex PCR, the TCRdb table keeps only in-frame clones and is missing some. The sample lists tens of thousands of clones; around 84% were seen once. The V call is TRBV10-2, the J call TRBJ2-1; 12 positions agree with TRBD2. The sample in question was PBMCs, obtained around atezolizumab (anti-PD-L1) treatment. The source is a man in his 70s with urothelial cancer. Written as DNA, the CDR3 is TGCGCCAGCAGAACCCCGACTAGCGGGAGCTACAATGAGCAGTTCTTC. This encodes CASRTPTSGSYNEQFF.